What follows describes a single TCR beta chain. Its specificity is not known. Primers for the PCR totalled 60 Vbeta and 13 Jbeta. Method: immunoSEQ multiplex PCR; TCRdb's copy keeps in-frame clones and lacks some. The data hold 90,000 to 110,000 clones, with around four fifths observed a single time. These data belong to a study of cytomegalovirus exposure and HLA in healthy donors. Study summary: A prior analysis found 117 million unique TCR beta sequences from around 190 million T cells.

Unrecorded immune exposures were likely, despite nominal health at sampling. Trimming pared 5 bases from V and 7 bases from J, leaving 17 bases between. The germline gives CDR1 SQVTM, CDR2 ANQGSEA. The CDR3 is 13 amino acids. Whole-study findings and limits: It was likely that a cluster of highly shared sequence variants was a sequencing artifact.

The origin of this receptor is a woman between 35 and 50 years old in good health and CMV-seropositive. The V and J genes are TRBV29-1 and TRBJ1-1; possibly TRBD1 for D (5 bases). What was sequenced was PBMCs. DNA for the CDR3: TGCAGCGTTACCGACAGCCGCCTAAGTGAAGCTTTCTTT. This gives the protein CSVTDSRLSEAFF. Based on the CDR3 plus reference TRBV29-1 and TRBJ1-1, the full variable domain is SAVISQKPSRDICQRGTSLTIQCQVDSQVTMMFWYRQQPGQSLTLIATANQGSEATYESGFVIDKFPISRPNLTFSTLTVSNMSPEDSSIYLCSVTDSRLSEAFFGQGTRLTVV.